This TCR beta chain was observed in a study of shared clonotypes between healthy human individuals. Study in general: CD4 naive and memory got three plates each, CD8 naive two, CD8 memory one. General study points: Generally, naive subsets (rather than memory subsets) showed larger estimated richness.

Only in-frame clones appear in the TCRdb table, and some are missing; sequencing was by immunoSEQ multiplex PCR. The profile covers approximately 400,000 clones, with 96% appearing a single time and less than 0.35% taken by the ten largest. On this clone: The antigen remains unidentified.

Both CD45RO+ cells and CCR7-negative CD45RA+ TemRA cells were combined to make up CD8 memory. The germline V gene has CDR1 MDHEN and CDR2 SYDVKM. The CDR3 has 14 residues. The V gene end was trimmed by 10 bases and the J gene end by 6 bases; junction bases not matched to a gene: 10. This clonotype was obtained from a man aged 25 to 40 in good health. This chain joins TRBV28 and TRBJ2-2, with TRBD1 identical over 8 bases. Sequencing was carried out using memory CD8+ T cells sorted from blood. As to subset: CD45RO+ cells pooled with CCR7-negative TemRA cells. The CDR3 DNA reads as TGTGCCACTCCAGGGGGCGCAGGGTCCGGGGAGCTGTTTTTT. The encoded protein is CATPGGAGSGELFF. Variable domain in full (rest from reference TRBV28 and TRBJ2-2): DVKVTQSSRYLVKRTGEKVFLECVQDMDHENMFWYRQDPGLGLRLIYFSYDVKMKEKGDIPEGYSVSREKKERFSLILESASTNQTSMYLCATPGGAGSGELFFGEGSRLTVL.